The rows below give T cell receptor beta chains drawn from one sample of a study of control samples from healthy donors and cancer patients. Libraries were prepared by immunoSEQ multiplex PCR; TCRdb keeps only in-frame clonotypes and omits some of them. The data show roughly 100,000 clones, about 89% seen once. Material: PBMCs. All receptors come from a man between 60 and 75 years old with lung cancer. Each CDR3 is given with its conserved first and last residue. A D gene is named only where the DNA matches it firmly. Only part of the rows carry a size: once, few, many, or a class if the clone is expanded.

J gene	D gene	clone size	V gene	CDR3 DNA	CDR3 protein
TRBJ2-1	-	-	TRBV9	TGTGCCAGCAGCGTAGCCGTAGCAAGCTCCTACAATGAGCAGTTCTTC	CASSVAVASSYNEQFF
TRBJ1-2	-	few	TRBV27	TGTGCCAGCAGTTTCGGTGCAGAAAACCTCTATGGCTACACCTTC	CASSFGAENLYGYTF
TRBJ1-6	TRBD1	-	TRBV5-6	TGTGCCAGCAGCTTCGGGACAGACGGTTCACCCCTCCACTTT	CASSFGTDGSPLHF
TRBJ1-3	-	-	TRBV3-1/TRBV3-2	TGTGCCAGCAGCCAACATGGACAGGGAAACACCATATATTTT	CASSQHGQGNTIYF
TRBJ2-6	-	-	TRBV27	TGTGCCAGCAGTAGGCAGGCCTTATCCGACTCTGGGGCCAACGTCCTGACTTTC	CASSRQALSDSGANVLTF
TRBJ2-1	-	-	TRBV28	TGTGCAGGCGGGTACAATGAGCAGTTCTTC	CAGGYNEQFF
TRBJ2-5	TRBD1	-	TRBV6-5	TGTGCCAGCAGTTACTTCATTCACAGGGGACAGGGGACCCAGTACTTC	CASSYFIHRGQGTQYF
TRBJ1-6	TRBD1	-	TRBV6-6	TGTGCCAGCAGTACCCTTGACAGGGCGGATAATTCACCCCTCCACTTT	CASSTLDRADNSPLHF
TRBJ2-1	-	-	TRBV19	TGTGCCAGTAGGACCAATACCCACAATGAGCAGTTCTTC	CASRTNTHNEQFF
TRBJ1-5	-	-	TRBV12-5	TGTGCTAGTGCCCCTGGATATAGCAATCAGCCCCAGCATTTT	CASAPGYSNQPQHF
TRBJ1-1	TRBD1	-	TRBV7-3	TGTGCCAGCAGCACGGGACAGGGGTTCAATGAAGCTTTCTTT	CASSTGQGFNEAFF
TRBJ1-5	-	-	TRBV6-1	TGTGCCAGCAGTGATAGGGGGTTCGGACTCAATCAGCCCCAGCATTTT	CASSDRGFGLNQPQHF
TRBJ1-1	TRBD1	-	TRBV15	TGTGCCACCAGCAGAGGAGGGGGACAGATGAACACTGAAGCTTTCTTT	CATSRGGGQMNTEAFF
TRBJ1-6	TRBD1	-	TRBV19	TGTGCCAGTAGTATGGCTGGGACAGGTTATAATTCACCCCTCCACTTT	CASSMAGTGYNSPLHF
TRBJ1-6	-	-	TRBV18	TGTGCCAGCTCACTGCGGACGGATAATTCACCCCTCCACTTT	CASSLRTDNSPLHF
TRBJ2-7	-	-	TRBV2	TGTGCCAGCAACCCAAACTACGAGCAGTACTTC	CASNPNYEQYF
TRBJ1-1	-	-	TRBV11-2	TGTGCCAGCAGCCCCGATTTTCGGCCGAACACTGAAGCTTTCTTT	CASSPDFRPNTEAFF